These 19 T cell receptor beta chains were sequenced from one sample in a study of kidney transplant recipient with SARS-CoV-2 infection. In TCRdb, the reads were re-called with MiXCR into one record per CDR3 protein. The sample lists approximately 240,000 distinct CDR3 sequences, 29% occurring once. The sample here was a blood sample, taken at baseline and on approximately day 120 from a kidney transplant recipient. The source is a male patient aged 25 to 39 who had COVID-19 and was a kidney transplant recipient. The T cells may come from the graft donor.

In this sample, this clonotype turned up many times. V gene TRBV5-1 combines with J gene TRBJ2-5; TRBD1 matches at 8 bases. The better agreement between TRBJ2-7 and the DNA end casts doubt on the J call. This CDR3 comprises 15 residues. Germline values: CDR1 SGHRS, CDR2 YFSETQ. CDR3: CASSSSWDRPSEQYF. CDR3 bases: TGCGCCAGCAGCTCCTCATGGGACAGGCCGTCCGAGCAGTACTTC.

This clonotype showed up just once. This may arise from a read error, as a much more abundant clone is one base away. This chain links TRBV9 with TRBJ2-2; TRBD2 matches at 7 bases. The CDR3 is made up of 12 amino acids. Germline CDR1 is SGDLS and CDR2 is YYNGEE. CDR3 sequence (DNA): TGTGCCAGCAGTGCAGTGGGCGGGGGGCTGTTTTTT. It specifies CASSAVGGGLFF.

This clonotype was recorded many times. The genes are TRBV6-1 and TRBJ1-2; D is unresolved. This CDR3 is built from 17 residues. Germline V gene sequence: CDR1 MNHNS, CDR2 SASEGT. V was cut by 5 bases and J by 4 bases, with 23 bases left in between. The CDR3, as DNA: TGTGCCAGCAGTAGAGTACTGGAATGTAGAAAGACCTATGGCTACACCTTC. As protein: CASSRVLECRKTYGYTF.

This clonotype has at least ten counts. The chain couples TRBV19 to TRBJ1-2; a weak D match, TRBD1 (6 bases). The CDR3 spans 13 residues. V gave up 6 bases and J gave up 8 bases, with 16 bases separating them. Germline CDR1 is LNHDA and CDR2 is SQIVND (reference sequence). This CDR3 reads CASRKQGPDGYTF. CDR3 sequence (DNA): TGTGCCAGTAGAAAGCAGGGGCCGGACGGCTACACCTTC.

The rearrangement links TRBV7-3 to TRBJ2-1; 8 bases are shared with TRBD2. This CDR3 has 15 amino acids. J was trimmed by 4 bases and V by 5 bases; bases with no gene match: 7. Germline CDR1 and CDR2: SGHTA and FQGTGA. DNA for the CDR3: TGTGCCAGCAGCCACCCAGCGGGGGAGTACAATGAGCAGTTCTTC. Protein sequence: CASSHPAGEYNEQFF.

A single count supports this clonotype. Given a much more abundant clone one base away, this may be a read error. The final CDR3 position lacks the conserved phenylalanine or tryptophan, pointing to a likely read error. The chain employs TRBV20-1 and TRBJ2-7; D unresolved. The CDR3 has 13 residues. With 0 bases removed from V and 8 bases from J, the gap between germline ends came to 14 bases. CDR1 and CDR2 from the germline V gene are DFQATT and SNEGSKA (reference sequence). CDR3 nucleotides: TGCAGTGCTAGAGATCGCCAGAGTCAGCAGCAGTACCTC. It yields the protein CSARDRQSQQQYL.

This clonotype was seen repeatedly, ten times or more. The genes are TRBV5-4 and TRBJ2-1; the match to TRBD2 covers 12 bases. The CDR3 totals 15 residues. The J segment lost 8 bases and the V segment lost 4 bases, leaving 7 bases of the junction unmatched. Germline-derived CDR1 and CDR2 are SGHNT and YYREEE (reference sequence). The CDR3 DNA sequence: TGTGCCAGCAGCACGGGACTAGCGGGTCCGGATGAGCAGTTCTTC. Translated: CASSTGLAGPDEQFF.

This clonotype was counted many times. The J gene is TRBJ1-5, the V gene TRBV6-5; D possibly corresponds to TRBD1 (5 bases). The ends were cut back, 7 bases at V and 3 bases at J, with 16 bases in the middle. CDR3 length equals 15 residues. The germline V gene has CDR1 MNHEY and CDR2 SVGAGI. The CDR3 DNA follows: TGTGCCAGCAATAAAAGGGAGGGGACCAATCAGCCCCAGCATTTT. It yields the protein CASNKREGTNQPQHF.

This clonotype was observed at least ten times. CDR3 sequence: CASSLPVRGIGTDTQYF. CDR3 coding DNA: TGTGCCAGTAGTCTTCCGGTTCGGGGGATTGGCACAGATACGCAGTATTTT. The chain combines TRBV19 with TRBJ2-3, with TRBD2 as a possible D gene (6 bases). V shed 5 bases and J shed 1 base, with 19 bases lying between them. This CDR3 contains 17 residues. The germline V gene has CDR1 LNHDA and CDR2 SQIVND (reference sequence). Drawing the rest from reference TRBV19 and TRBJ2-3, the complete variable domain is DGGITQSPKYLFRKEGQNVTLSCEQNLNHDAMYWYRQDPGQGLRLIYYSQIVNDFQKGDIAEGYSVSREKKESFPLTVTSAQKNPTAFYLCASSLPVRGIGTDTQYFGPGTRLTVL.

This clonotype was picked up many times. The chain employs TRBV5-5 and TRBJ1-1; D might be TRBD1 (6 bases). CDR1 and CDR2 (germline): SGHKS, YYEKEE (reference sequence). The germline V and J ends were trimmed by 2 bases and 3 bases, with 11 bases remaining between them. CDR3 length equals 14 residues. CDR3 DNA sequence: TGTGCCAGCAGCTTACAGGGTATTGACACTGAAGCTTTCTTT. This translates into CASSLQGIDTEAFF.

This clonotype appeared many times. CDR3 in amino acids: CASSRTGTSTDTQYF. CDR3 coding DNA: TGTGCCAGCAGTCGGACTGGAACTAGCACAGATACGCAGTATTTT. The chain joins TRBV27 to TRBJ2-3, with TRBD2 as a possible D gene (5 bases). From germline, CDR1 is MNHEY and CDR2 SMNVEV (reference sequence). Trimming removed 5 bases at V and 0 bases at J, with 12 bases between. The CDR3 sequence is 15 residues long.

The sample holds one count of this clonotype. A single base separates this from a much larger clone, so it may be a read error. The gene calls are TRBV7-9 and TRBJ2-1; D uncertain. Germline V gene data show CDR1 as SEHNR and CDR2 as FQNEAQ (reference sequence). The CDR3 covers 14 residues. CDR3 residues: CASSSQSSYNERFF. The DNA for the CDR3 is TGTGCCAGCAGCTCGCAGAGCTCCTACAATGAGCGGTTCTTC.

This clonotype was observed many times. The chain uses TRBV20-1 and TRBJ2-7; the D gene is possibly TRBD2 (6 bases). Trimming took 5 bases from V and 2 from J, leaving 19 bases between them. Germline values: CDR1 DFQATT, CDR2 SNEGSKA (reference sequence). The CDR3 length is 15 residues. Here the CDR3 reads CSAGAPAGPPYEQYF. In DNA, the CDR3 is TGCAGTGCTGGGGCCCCCGCGGGACCCCCCTACGAGCAGTACTTC.

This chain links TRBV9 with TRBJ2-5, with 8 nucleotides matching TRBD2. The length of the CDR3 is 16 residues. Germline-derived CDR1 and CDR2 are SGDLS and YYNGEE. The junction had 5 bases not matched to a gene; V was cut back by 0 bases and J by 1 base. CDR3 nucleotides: TGTGCCAGCAGCGTAGATCCGGGAGGGCCCCAAGAGACCCAGTACTTC. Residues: CASSVDPGGPQETQYF.

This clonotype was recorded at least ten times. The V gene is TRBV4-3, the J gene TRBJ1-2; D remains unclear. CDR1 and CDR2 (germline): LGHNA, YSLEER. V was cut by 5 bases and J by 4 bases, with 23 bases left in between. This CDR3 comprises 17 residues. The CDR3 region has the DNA TGCGCCAGCAGCTGGTCGATAGGACGTCGAAAGACCTATGGCTACACCTTC. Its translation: CASSWSIGRRKTYGYTF.

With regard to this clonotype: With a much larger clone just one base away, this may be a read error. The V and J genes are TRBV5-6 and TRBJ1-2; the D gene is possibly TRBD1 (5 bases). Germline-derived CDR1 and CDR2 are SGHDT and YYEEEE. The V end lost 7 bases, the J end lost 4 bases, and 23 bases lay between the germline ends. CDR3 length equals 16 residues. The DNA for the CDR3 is TGTGCCAGCGCAGGGACCAATAGTCGAAGGACCTATGGCTACACCTTC. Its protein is CASAGTNSRRTYGYTF.

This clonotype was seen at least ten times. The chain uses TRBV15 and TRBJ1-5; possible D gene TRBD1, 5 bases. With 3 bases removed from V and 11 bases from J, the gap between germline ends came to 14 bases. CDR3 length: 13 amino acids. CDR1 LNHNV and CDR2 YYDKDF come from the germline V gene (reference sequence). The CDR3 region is CATSRRDSGAQHF. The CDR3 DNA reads TGTGCCACCAGCAGGAGAGATTCGGGGGCCCAGCATTTT.

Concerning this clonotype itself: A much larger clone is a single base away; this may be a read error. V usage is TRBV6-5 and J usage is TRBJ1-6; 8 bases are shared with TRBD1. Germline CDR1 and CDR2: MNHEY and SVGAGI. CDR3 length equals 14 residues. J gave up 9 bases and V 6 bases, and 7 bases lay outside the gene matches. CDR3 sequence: CASRETGESSPLHF. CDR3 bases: TGTGCCAGCAGGGAGACAGGGGAAAGTTCACCCCTCCACTTT.

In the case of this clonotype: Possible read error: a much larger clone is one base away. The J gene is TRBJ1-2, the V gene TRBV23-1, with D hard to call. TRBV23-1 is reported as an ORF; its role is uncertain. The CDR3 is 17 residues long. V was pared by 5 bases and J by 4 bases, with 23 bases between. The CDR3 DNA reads TGCGCCAGCAGTGAACCTCAGCTACGCAGAAGGACCTATGGCTACACCTTC. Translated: CASSEPQLRRRTYGYTF.